The source of this T cell receptor beta chain is a study of blood T cells in healthy people across ages. Whole-study findings and limits: Among T cells, TCR beta diversity per million cells dropped roughly linearly as age rose. Using unsorted PBMCs precluded a conclusive naive versus antigen-experienced comparison.

It was with a sample-barcoded 5' primer and a J-beta primer mix that a second PCR of about 7 to 12 cycles was run. Each cDNA molecule carried a tag from a template-switch adaptor that contained 12 random nucleotides. TCRdb reanalysed the 5' RACE reads using MiXCR and keeps one entry per CDR3 protein. The sample comprises fewer than 800,000 distinct CDR3 sequences, around 45% of which are singletons, and around 32% rests with the top ten. As for this clonotype: What it binds is not known.

This CDR3 contains 14 residues. Losses at the gene ends were 5 bases for V and 8 bases for J; bases not matched to a gene: 6. Germline CDR1 and CDR2: SGHTA and FQGNSA. Sample donors were healthy Caucasian individuals that came from Russia, aged 6 to 90. Sequenced sample: blood. J is TRBJ2-1 and V is TRBV7-2, with 10 bases that match TRBD1. The clonotype originates from a woman aged 55-69 years in good health. CDR3 bases: TGTGCCAGCAGCCCCCGGGACAGGGGACATGAGCAGTTCTTC. Its protein product is CASSPRDRGHEQFF.